This is a list of T cell receptor beta chains from one sample in a study of OX40 agonist ivuxolimab in advanced cancers. Produced via immunoSEQ multiplex PCR; TCRdb's table is partial and in-frame only. The sample carries 70,000 to 80,000 clones, over 75% recorded once. The sequencing here drew on CD4+ or CD8+ T cells sorted from blood, taken in a trial of the OX40 agonist ivuxolimab. The source is an adult with an advanced solid tumor such as melanoma, head and neck, liver or kidney cancer. Each CDR3 is given with its conserved first and last residue. A D gene is named only where the DNA matches it firmly. Rows give clone size only sometimes, using once, few, many, or a class for an expanded clone.

D,size,V,J,CDR3,DNA
.,.,TRBV19,TRBJ1-5,CASSPGLPAQPQHF,TGTGCCAGTAGTCCGGGTCTCCCTGCTCAGCCCCAGCATTTT
.,.,TRBV5-4,TRBJ2-6,CASRFTSTRVSGANVLTF,TGTGCCAGCAGGTTCACCTCAACCAGGGTCTCTGGGGCCAACGTCCTGACTTTC
.,.,TRBV6-6,TRBJ2-7,CASRQPGPPYEQYF,TGTGCCAGCAGACAACCGGGACCTCCCTACGAGCAGTACTTC
.,once,TRBV7-9,TRBJ2-3,CASSLLGGPDTQYF,TGTGCCAGCAGCTTGTTAGGGGGACCAGATACGCAGTATTTT
TRBD2,.,TRBV30,TRBJ2-1,CAWSVAGGEQFF,TGTGCCTGGAGTGTAGCGGGAGGCGAGCAGTTCTTC
TRBD1,.,TRBV18,TRBJ1-2,CASSTSGGNYGYTF,TGTGCCAGCTCAACTTCAGGGGGAAACTATGGCTACACCTTC
.,.,TRBV6-1,TRBJ1-2,CASTDSGGDNYGYTF,TGTGCCAGCACGGACAGCGGCGGGGATAACTATGGCTACACCTTC
TRBD1,.,TRBV6-4,TRBJ2-7,CASNARPPGGNHEQYF,TGTGCCAGCAACGCTAGGCCGCCAGGGGGCAACCACGAGCAGTACTTC
.,.,TRBV7-9,TRBJ1-4,CASSLSRNSDEKLFF,TGTGCCAGCAGCTTAAGCAGGAACTCAGATGAAAAACTGTTTTTT
.,.,TRBV19,TRBJ2-2,CASRRGRENTGELFF,TGTGCCAGTAGGCGGGGGCGAGAGAACACCGGGGAGCTGTTTTTT
TRBD1,few,TRBV9,TRBJ2-1,CASSSRTGGFEQFF,TGTGCCAGCAGCTCCAGGACAGGGGGCTTTGAGCAGTTCTTC
TRBD2,.,TRBV6-4,TRBJ2-1,CASSFSGSSYNEQFF,TGTGCCAGCAGTTTTAGCGGGAGCTCCTACAATGAGCAGTTCTTC
TRBD1,.,TRBV19,TRBJ1-2,CASSLGTVPNYGYTF,TGTGCCAGTAGTCTCGGGACAGTACCTAACTATGGCTACACCTTC
.,few,TRBV6-5,TRBJ1-3,CASRLGVLINTIYF,TGTGCCAGCAGGCTCGGGGTCTTGATTAACACCATATATTTT
TRBD1,few,TRBV6-5,TRBJ1-5,CASRSKQGANQPQHF,TGTGCCAGCAGAAGCAAACAGGGGGCTAATCAGCCCCAGCATTTT
.,.,TRBV6-5,TRBJ2-7,CASNPPDRTYEQYF,TGTGCCAGCAACCCCCCGGACAGAACGTACGAGCAGTACTTC
TRBD1,.,TRBV19,TRBJ1-2,CASASGQEYGYTF,TGTGCCAGTGCCTCGGGACAGGAATATGGCTACACCTTC
.,.,TRBV6-5,TRBJ2-7,CASSYSARPAYEQYF,TGTGCCAGCAGTTACTCCGCCAGGCCTGCCTACGAGCAGTACTTC
.,.,TRBV21-1,TRBJ2-7,CASSKIPVLAGVNPNEQYF,TGTGCCAGCAGCAAAATACCGGTACTAGCGGGAGTAAATCCGAACGAGCAGTACTTC
TRBD2,.,TRBV2,TRBJ2-1,CASSRTSGRAYNEQFF,TGTGCCAGCAGTCGGACTAGCGGGAGAGCCTACAATGAGCAGTTCTTC
.,.,TRBV5-6,TRBJ1-2,CASSLEGGRDYGYTF,TGTGCCAGCAGCTTGGAGGGGGGTCGAGACTATGGCTACACCTTC
TRBD1,.,TRBV18,TRBJ2-7,CASSPRDRDYEQYF,TGTGCCAGCTCACCACGGGACAGAGACTACGAGCAGTACTTC